This T cell receptor (beta chain) was recovered during a study of cytomegalovirus exposure and HLA in healthy donors. V lost 10 bases and J lost 0, with 11 bases in between. Germline V CDR1 and CDR2: LNHDA, SQIVND (reference sequence). The CDR3 sequence is 13 residues long. The PCR ran on 60 Vbeta and 13 Jbeta primers. Some clones are missing from TCRdb's copy, which holds only in-frame ones; the method was immunoSEQ multiplex PCR. The sample includes fewer than 120,000 clones, more than 65% seen only once; the top ten take about an eighth. What was sequenced was PBMCs. The rearrangement uses TRBV19 and TRBJ2-3, with D possibly TRBD2 on 5 matching bases. This TCR came from a man aged 25-40 years in good health and CMV-seropositive. Written as DNA, the CDR3 is TGTGCCACTACTAGGGCTAGCACAGATACGCAGTATTTT. The encoded protein is CATTRASTDTQYF.